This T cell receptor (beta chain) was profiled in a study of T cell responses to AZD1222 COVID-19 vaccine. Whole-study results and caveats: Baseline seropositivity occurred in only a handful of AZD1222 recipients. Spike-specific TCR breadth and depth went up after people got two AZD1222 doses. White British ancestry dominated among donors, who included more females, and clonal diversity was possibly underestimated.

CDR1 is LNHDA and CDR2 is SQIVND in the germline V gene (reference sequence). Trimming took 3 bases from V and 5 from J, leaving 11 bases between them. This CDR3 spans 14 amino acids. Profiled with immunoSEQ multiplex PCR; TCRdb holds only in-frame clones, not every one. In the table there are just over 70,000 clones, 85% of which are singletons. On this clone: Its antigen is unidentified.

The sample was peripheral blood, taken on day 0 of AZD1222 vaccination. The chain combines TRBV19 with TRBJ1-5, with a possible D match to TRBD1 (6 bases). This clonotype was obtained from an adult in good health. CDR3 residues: CASSMWQGHQPQHF. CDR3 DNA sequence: TGTGCCAGTAGTATGTGGCAGGGGCATCAGCCCCAGCATTTT.